This T cell receptor (beta chain) derives from a study of shared clonotypes between healthy human individuals. Points on this clone: As yet, its antigen is unknown.

Findings and limits, study-wide: Compared with memory subsets, naive subsets generally had larger estimated richness.

Over several immunoSEQ plates, each subset's genomic DNA was distributed in even portions. TCRdb keeps only in-frame clones here, not all; method: immunoSEQ multiplex PCR. The repertoire includes about 2,500,000 clones, approximately 94% of them detected once, and about 0.13% sits in the top ten. Partitioning of CD4+ cells yielded a CD45RA+ naive subset and a CD45RA-negative memory subset. The TCR sequence derives from a man aged 18 to 35 in good health. Sequencing used naive CD4+ T cells sorted from blood. The subset here: CD45RA+ positively selected.

The chain's CDR3 is CASRLGHWADTQYF. DNA of the CDR3: TGTGCCAGCAGGTTGGGACACTGGGCAGATACGCAGTATTTT. The V and J genes are TRBV2 and TRBJ2-3; the D gene is possibly TRBD1 (6 bases). The CDR3 loop spans 14 amino acids. From germline, CDR1 is SNHLY and CDR2 FYNNEI. Trimming removed 6 bases at V and 4 bases at J, with 14 bases between.